This TCR beta chain originates from a study of blood T cell repertoires in COVID-19. CDR1 and CDR2 from the germline V gene are SGHRS and YFSETQ. This CDR3 region has 16 residues. V trimming: 0 bases; J trimming: 4 bases; junction bases outside the gene matches: 6. Assay: immunoSEQ multiplex PCR; the TCRdb copy retains only in-frame clones and omits some. This sample yields about 96,000 clones, of which roughly 90% are seen a single time; 4% to 5% belongs to the top ten. The origin of this receptor is a human donor with COVID-19, enrolled during active disease. The donor label of this sample is uncertain. Input material: peripheral blood. This sequence joins TRBV5-1 and TRBJ2-5; 10 bases line up with TRBD2. In DNA form, the CDR3 reads TGCGCCAGCAGCTTGGACGTAGCGGGGGGATCAGAGACCCAGTACTTC. Protein: CASSLDVAGGSETQYF.